The sequence of this T cell receptor (beta chain) was determined in a study of blood T cell repertoires in COVID-19 (dated by TCRdb to 2020 to 2021). Some background on the complete study: Collaborator samples came from the United States, Italy and Spain and covered acute and convalescent phases of COVID-19. The material from the prospective study consisted of cDNA or gDNA derived from T cells, B-cell-depleted T cells, or PBMCs. Subjects who had been exposed to COVID-19, were actively infected with it, or had recovered from it provided the deeply sampled blood TCRbeta repertoires that made up the dataset. The repertoires were released in a freely available public database intended as a resource for research on the immune response to SARS-CoV-2. The samples were drawn from the first 160 participants of the ongoing ImmuneRACE study and from over 950 subjects provided by 6 global collaborators. Nearly every sample came with metadata listing a de-identified subject ID, COVID-19 status, age in years and sex. Where HLA class I and class II types were available, the types were taken from metadata supplied by the sample provider, not from assay-based typing. Findings and caveats that apply to the study as a whole: How much clinical and demographic metadata was included differed by source and by participant, and the metadata was provided uncurated.

The immunoSEQ Assay, a bias-controlled multiplex PCR, was used to amplify TCRbeta CDR3 regions from genomic DNA. In the authors' own workflow: The number of nucleated cells in each sample was estimated by amplification of reference gene primers within the assay. Sequence reads were collapsed and filtered to measure the absolute abundance of every unique TCRbeta CDR3 rearrangement. For each sample, productive Simpson clonality was calculated by taking the square root of Simpson's diversity index across productive rearrangements. Not all clones reach the TCRdb copy of this immuneACCESS table, which keeps in-frame sequences only. Checked studies attribute under half of the gap to unresolved V genes and leave the rest unexplained. The DNA was the basis for D and trimming; V, J and clone size are from that table. The sample data list about 87,000 clones, and roughly 83% of these were observed just once. The ten top clones hold about 25% of the sample.

The CDR3 numbers 11 residues from cysteine through phenylalanine. The kept DNA is CDR3 alone, 33 bases in frame from the first base. V was cut back by 4 bases and J by 10 bases, leaving a gap of 7 bases between them. Collaborating institutions collected whole blood in K2EDTA tubes following their own protocols. For TCRbeta analysis, collaborator samples were shipped as frozen whole blood, as isolated PBMCs, or as DNA extracted from either sample type. With respect to this clone: What antigen it recognizes has not been identified. Nothing much larger sits one base from this clone, and base qualities are not available.

The sequenced sample was peripheral blood. The chain is made from TRBV12-3 or TRBV12-4 and TRBJ1-4, with a tentative D gene TRBD1 over 6 matching bases. The clonotype was recovered from a human donor in a cohort sampled during active COVID-19. CDR3 reads: CASSSDRKLFF. Read as DNA, the sequence is TGTGCCAGCAGTTCGGACAGAAAACTGTTTTTT.